Reported below is one T cell receptor (beta chain). Its antigen is unknown. These data belong to a study of radiation and T cells in renal cell carcinoma. As to treatment: treatment-naive control, cytoreductive nephrectomy. Broader study findings: Compared with controls, irradiated tumors had more, larger dominant CDR3 motifs. Irradiated tumors had higher TCR clonality than control tumors.

TCRdb's copy holds only in-frame clones and misses some; the assay was immunoSEQ multiplex PCR. This sample carries 15,000 or so clones, about 56% of them seen once, and the ten largest clones take under 15%. CDR3 length: 15 residues. V lost 5 bases to trimming and J lost 6 bases, with 17 bases between them. Per germline, CDR1 KGHSH and CDR2 LQKENI. Sequences were derived from tumor tissue, sampled from a patient whose treatment was nephrectomy without radiotherapy. The gene calls are TRBV18 and TRBJ1-5; D is ambiguous. The clonotype comes from a man aged 50 to 60 with renal cell carcinoma. As DNA, the CDR3 is TGTGCCAGCTCATCCATCGGGGAGGGCAGTCAGCCCCAGCATTTT. Protein sequence: CASSSIGEGSQPQHF.